Listed below are T cell receptor beta chains from one sample, sequenced in a study of human T cells and chemical hapten exposure. MiXCR, applied by TCRdb to the RACE reads, yields one record per CDR3 protein. The sample includes some 360,000 distinct CDR3 sequences, 5.1% of them seen just once. The sample here was whole blood, taken in connection with sensitization to the hapten diphenylcyclopropenone (DPC). The source of these receptors is a woman in her forties or fifties with alopecia areata. Some clones in this sample may be carry-over from other donors' samples. The conserved cysteine and the conserved F or W are not part of the CDR3 here. Not all rows give a size; the values are once, few, many and, for expanded clones, a class.

ASAARGNTEAF	many	TRBV10-1	TRBJ1-1
ASSQDDRNTGELF	few	TRBV4-1	TRBJ2-2
ASSQYGGAGASDTQY	-	TRBV4-2	TRBJ2-3
SLSGTGGTDTQY	many	TRBV29-1	TRBJ2-3
ASSRGTLLGNEQF	few	TRBV28	TRBJ2-1
AISEYNEQF	many	TRBV10-3	TRBJ2-1
SARSGGVSTEAF	-	TRBV20-1	TRBJ1-1
ASSSGTGIDTQY	-	TRBV28	TRBJ2-3
ASSYGDGLNTEAF	few	TRBV6-5	TRBJ1-1
ASSSRQASSYNEQF	many	TRBV6-2/TRBV6-3	TRBJ2-1
ASVGVRPEAF	few	TRBV25-1	TRBJ1-1
ASTWGYEQY	many	TRBV6-2/TRBV6-3	TRBJ2-7